Listed here is a single TCR beta chain. The CDR3 contains 14 residues. From germline, CDR1 is DFQATT and CDR2 SNEGSKA (reference sequence). Trimming cost V 2 bases and J 4 bases, with 11 bases left between them. Reverse transcription of roughly 0.45 to 1 ug RNA was performed with random hexamers. TCRdb itself ran the immunoSEQ multiplex PCR reads through MiXCR, one entry per CDR3 protein. This table has 150,000 to 200,000 distinct CDR3 sequences, just under 95% appearing once. This specimen belongs to a study of CD8 T cells in Susac syndrome. This rearrangement joins TRBV20-1 to TRBJ1-4; D is ambiguous. Specimen: CD4+ T cells from PBMCs. This clonotype originated in a human donor in good health. The CDR3 nucleotides are TGCAGTGCTAGACCAGGCATTTATAATGAAAAACTGTTTTTT. Protein: CSARPGIYNEKLFF.